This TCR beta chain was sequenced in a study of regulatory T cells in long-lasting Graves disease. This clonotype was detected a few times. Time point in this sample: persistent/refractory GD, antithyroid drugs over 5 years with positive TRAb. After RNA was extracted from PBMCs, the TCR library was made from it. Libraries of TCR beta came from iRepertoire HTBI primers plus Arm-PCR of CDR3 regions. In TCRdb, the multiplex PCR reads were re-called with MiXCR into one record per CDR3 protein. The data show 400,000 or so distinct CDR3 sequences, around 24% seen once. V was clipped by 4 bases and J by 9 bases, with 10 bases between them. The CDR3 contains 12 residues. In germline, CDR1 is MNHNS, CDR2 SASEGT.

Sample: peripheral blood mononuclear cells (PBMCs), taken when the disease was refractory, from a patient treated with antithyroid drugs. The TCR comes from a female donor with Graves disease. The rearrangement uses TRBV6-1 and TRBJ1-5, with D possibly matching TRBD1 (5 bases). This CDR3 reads CASSGGERPQHF. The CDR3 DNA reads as TGTGCCAGCAGTGGAGGGGAAAGGCCCCAGCATTTT.